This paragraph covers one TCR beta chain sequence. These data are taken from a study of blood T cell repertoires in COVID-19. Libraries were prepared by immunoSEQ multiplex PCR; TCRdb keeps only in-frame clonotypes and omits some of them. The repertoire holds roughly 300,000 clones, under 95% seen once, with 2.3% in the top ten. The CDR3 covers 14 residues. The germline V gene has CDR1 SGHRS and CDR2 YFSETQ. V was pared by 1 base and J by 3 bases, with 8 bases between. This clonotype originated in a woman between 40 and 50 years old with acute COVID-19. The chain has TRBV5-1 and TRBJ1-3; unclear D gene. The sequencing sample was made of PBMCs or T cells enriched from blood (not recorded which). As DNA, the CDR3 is TGCGCCAGCAGCTTGTCCCCATTTGGAAACACCATATATTTT. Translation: CASSLSPFGNTIYF.